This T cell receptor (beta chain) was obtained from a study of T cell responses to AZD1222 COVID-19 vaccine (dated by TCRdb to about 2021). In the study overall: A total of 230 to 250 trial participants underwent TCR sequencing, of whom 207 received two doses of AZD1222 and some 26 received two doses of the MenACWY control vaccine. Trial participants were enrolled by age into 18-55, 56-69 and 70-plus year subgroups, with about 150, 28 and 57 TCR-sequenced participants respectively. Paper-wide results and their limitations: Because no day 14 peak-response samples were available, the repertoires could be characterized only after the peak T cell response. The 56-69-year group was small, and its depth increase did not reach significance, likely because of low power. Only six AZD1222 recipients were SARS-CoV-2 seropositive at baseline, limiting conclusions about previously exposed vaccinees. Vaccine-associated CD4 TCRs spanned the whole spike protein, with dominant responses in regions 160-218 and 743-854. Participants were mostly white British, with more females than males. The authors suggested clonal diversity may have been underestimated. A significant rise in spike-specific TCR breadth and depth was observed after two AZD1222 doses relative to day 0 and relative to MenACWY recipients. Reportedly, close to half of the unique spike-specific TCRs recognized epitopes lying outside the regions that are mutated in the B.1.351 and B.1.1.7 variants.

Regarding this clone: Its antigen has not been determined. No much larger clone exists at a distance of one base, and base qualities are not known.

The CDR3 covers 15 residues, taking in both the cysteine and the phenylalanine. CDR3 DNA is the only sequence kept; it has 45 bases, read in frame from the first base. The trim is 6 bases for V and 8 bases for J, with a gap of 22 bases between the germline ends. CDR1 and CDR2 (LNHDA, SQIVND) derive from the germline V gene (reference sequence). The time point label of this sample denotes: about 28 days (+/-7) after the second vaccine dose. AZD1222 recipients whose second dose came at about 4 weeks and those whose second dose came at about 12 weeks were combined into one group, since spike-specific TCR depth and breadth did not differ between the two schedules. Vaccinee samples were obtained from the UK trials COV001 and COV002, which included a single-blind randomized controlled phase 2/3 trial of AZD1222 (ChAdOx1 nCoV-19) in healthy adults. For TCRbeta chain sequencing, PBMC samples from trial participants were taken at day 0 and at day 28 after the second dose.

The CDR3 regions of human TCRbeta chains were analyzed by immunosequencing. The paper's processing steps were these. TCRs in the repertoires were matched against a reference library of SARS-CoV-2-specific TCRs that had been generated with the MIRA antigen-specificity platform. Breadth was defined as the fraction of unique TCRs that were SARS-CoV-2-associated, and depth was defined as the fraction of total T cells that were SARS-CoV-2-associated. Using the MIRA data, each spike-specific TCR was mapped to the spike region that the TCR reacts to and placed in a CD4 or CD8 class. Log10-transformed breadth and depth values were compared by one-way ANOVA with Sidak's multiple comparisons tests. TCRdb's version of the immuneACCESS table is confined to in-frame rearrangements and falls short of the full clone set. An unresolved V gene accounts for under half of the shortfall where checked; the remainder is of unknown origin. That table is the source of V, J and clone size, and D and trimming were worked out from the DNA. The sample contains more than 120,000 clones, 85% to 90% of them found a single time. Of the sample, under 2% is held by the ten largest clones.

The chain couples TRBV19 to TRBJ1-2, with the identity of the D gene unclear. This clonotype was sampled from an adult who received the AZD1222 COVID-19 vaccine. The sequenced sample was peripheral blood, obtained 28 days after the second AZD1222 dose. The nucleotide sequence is TGTGCCAGTAGACCTCAGGACCGTCAGGTAGGCGGCTACACCTTC. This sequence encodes CASRPQDRQVGGYTF.